The rows below give T cell receptor beta chains drawn from one sample of a study of tumor-infiltrating lymphocytes in primary liver carcinoma. TCRdb reprocessed the multiplex PCR reads with MiXCR, giving one entry per CDR3 protein. The repertoire consists of 310,000 or so distinct CDR3 sequences, with more than 55% occurring once and the leading ten covering approximately 15%. The sample comprised peripheral blood. Source of these receptors: a young woman with primary liver carcinoma and hepatitis B virus infection. Each CDR3 is given with its conserved first and last residue. Each record gives: clone size, V gene, J gene, D gene, CDR3 protein, CDR3 DNA. A D gene is named only where the DNA matches it firmly. Size tells how often a clone was seen (once, few, many) or the class of an expanded clone, and some rows leave it out.

clone_size: few; v_call: TRBV6-2/TRBV6-3; j_call: TRBJ1-5; d_call: NA; cdr3_aa: CASSYSTEQVREPQHF; cdr3_nt: TGTGCCAGCAGTTACTCAACCGAGCAAGTCCGGGAGCCCCAGCATTTT
clone_size: NA; v_call: TRBV6-5; j_call: TRBJ1-2; d_call: TRBD1; cdr3_aa: CASSPTGSYDYTF; cdr3_nt: TGTGCCAGCAGCCCGACAGGGAGCTATGACTACACCTTC
clone_size: NA; v_call: TRBV5-6; j_call: TRBJ2-2; d_call: NA; cdr3_aa: CASSRSGARYTGELFF; cdr3_nt: TGTGCCAGCAGCCGATCAGGGGCGCGGTACACCGGGGAGCTGTTTTTT
clone_size: NA; v_call: TRBV6-2/TRBV6-3; j_call: TRBJ2-5; d_call: TRBD2; cdr3_aa: CASSNPTGTSRLKTQYF; cdr3_nt: TGTGCCAGCAGTAATCCAACCGGGACTAGCCGTTTGAAGACCCAGTACTTC
clone_size: NA; v_call: TRBV7-9; j_call: TRBJ1-4; d_call: NA; cdr3_aa: CASSASLPGDSREKLFF; cdr3_nt: TGTGCCAGCAGCGCCTCACTCCCAGGGGATAGTAGGGAAAAACTGTTTTTT
clone_size: many; v_call: TRBV5-4; j_call: TRBJ2-3; d_call: NA; cdr3_aa: CASSTVGDTQYF; cdr3_nt: TGTGCCAGCAGCACCGTCGGGGACACGCAGTATTTT
clone_size: many; v_call: TRBV7-8; j_call: TRBJ2-7; d_call: TRBD2; cdr3_aa: CASRRTSGPVSHYEQYF; cdr3_nt: TGTGCCAGCAGGCGGACTAGCGGTCCGGTTTCCCACTACGAGCAGTACTTC
clone_size: NA; v_call: TRBV12-3/TRBV12-4; j_call: TRBJ2-1; d_call: TRBD2; cdr3_aa: CANSTLLSGSWAISYNEQFF; cdr3_nt: TGTGCCAACAGTACCCTTTTGAGCGGGAGTTGGGCCATCTCCTACAATGAGCAGTTCTTC
clone_size: NA; v_call: TRBV6-6; j_call: TRBJ1-5; d_call: NA; cdr3_aa: CVSSQSREVSNQPQHF; cdr3_nt: TGTGTCAGCAGCCAATCCCGGGAGGTTAGCAATCAGCCCCAGCATTTT
clone_size: NA; v_call: TRBV6-2/TRBV6-3; j_call: TRBJ2-5; d_call: NA; cdr3_aa: CASSSPDLRTETQYF; cdr3_nt: TGTGCCAGCAGCTCACCGGACCTTAGAACGGAGACCCAATACTTC
clone_size: once; v_call: TRBV5-5; j_call: TRBJ2-1; d_call: TRBD2; cdr3_aa: CASSLDPPGLAGVIYNEQFF; cdr3_nt: TGTGCCAGCAGCTTGGATCCGCCGGGACTAGCGGGAGTCATCTACAATGAGCAGTTCTTC
clone_size: NA; v_call: TRBV6-6; j_call: TRBJ1-4; d_call: NA; cdr3_aa: CASTTTGRPEKLFF; cdr3_nt: TGTGCCAGCACCACCACGGGAAGGCCTGAAAAACTGTTTTTT
clone_size: few; v_call: TRBV12-3/TRBV12-4; j_call: TRBJ2-3; d_call: NA; cdr3_aa: CASSFQSTTDTQYF; cdr3_nt: TGTGCCAGCAGTTTCCAGTCTACCACAGATACGCAGTATTTT
clone_size: NA; v_call: TRBV29-1; j_call: TRBJ1-4; d_call: NA; cdr3_aa: CSVSRQGEKLFF; cdr3_nt: TGCAGCGTATCGAGACAAGGCGAAAAACTGTTTTTT
clone_size: NA; v_call: TRBV7-9; j_call: TRBJ2-7; d_call: NA; cdr3_aa: CASSLGLTKDEQYF; cdr3_nt: TGTGCCAGCAGCCTCGGACTGACCAAGGACGAGCAGTACTTC
clone_size: many; v_call: TRBV29-1; j_call: TRBJ1-1; d_call: TRBD1; cdr3_aa: CSVRGTENTEAFF; cdr3_nt: TGCAGCGTTCGAGGGACAGAGAACACTGAAGCTTTCTTT
clone_size: NA; v_call: TRBV11-2; j_call: TRBJ2-2; d_call: TRBD1; cdr3_aa: CASSSGQGTDTGELLF; cdr3_nt: TGTGCCAGCAGCTCCGGACAGGGAACCGACACCGGGGAGCTGCTCTTT
clone_size: NA; v_call: TRBV14; j_call: TRBJ2-7; d_call: NA; cdr3_aa: CASSQAGDRTYYEQCF; cdr3_nt: TGTGCCAGCAGCCAAGCGGGGGATAGGACCTACTACGAGCAGTGCTTC
clone_size: NA; v_call: TRBV11-2; j_call: TRBJ2-1; d_call: NA; cdr3_aa: CVSRLEGSSSYNEQFF; cdr3_nt: TGTGTCAGCAGATTAGAAGGATCTAGCTCCTACAATGAGCAGTTCTTC
clone_size: few; v_call: TRBV6-2/TRBV6-3; j_call: TRBJ1-1; d_call: TRBD1; cdr3_aa: CASRQGALRPPEAFF; cdr3_nt: TGTGCCAGCAGACAGGGGGCCCTCCGGCCCCCTGAAGCTTTCTTT
clone_size: many; v_call: TRBV11-2; j_call: TRBJ2-7; d_call: NA; cdr3_aa: CASSLVGAGYEQYF; cdr3_nt: TGTGCCAGCAGCTTGGTTGGAGCGGGCTACGAGCAGTACTTC
clone_size: NA; v_call: TRBV29-1; j_call: TRBJ2-3; d_call: NA; cdr3_aa: CSGTTGGRSSDTQYF; cdr3_nt: TGCAGCGGGACGACAGGCGGCAGATCGTCAGATACGCAGTATTTT
clone_size: NA; v_call: TRBV4-3; j_call: TRBJ2-1; d_call: NA; cdr3_aa: CASGQDVGSYNEQFF; cdr3_nt: TGCGCCAGCGGCCAAGATGTTGGTTCCTACAATGAGCAGTTCTTC
clone_size: few; v_call: TRBV12-3/TRBV12-4; j_call: TRBJ2-2; d_call: NA; cdr3_aa: CATSRRLPGGTGELFF; cdr3_nt: TGTGCCACCTCCCGGAGGCTTCCCGGGGGCACCGGGGAGCTGTTTTTT
clone_size: NA; v_call: TRBV5-6; j_call: TRBJ1-1; d_call: NA; cdr3_aa: CASSTRDSPAFF; cdr3_nt: TGTGCTAGCAGCACCCGGGACTCGCCCGCTTTCTTT
clone_size: many; v_call: TRBV6-5; j_call: TRBJ2-7; d_call: NA; cdr3_aa: CASSTGSPPYEQYF; cdr3_nt: TGTGCCAGCAGTACAGGGAGTCCCCCCTACGAGCAGTACTTC
clone_size: NA; v_call: TRBV7-9; j_call: TRBJ2-7; d_call: NA; cdr3_aa: CASSAHDTSYEQYF; cdr3_nt: TGTGCCAGCAGCGCACACGACACGTCCTACGAGCAGTACTTC
clone_size: many; v_call: TRBV11-3; j_call: TRBJ2-3; d_call: TRBD2; cdr3_aa: CASSLREGSTDTQYF; cdr3_nt: TGTGCCAGCAGCTTACGGGAGGGAAGCACAGATACGCAGTATTTT
clone_size: few; v_call: TRBV2; j_call: TRBJ2-5; d_call: TRBD2; cdr3_aa: CASTERTGGKQETQYF; cdr3_nt: TGTGCCAGCACCGAAAGGACGGGAGGCAAACAAGAGACCCAGTACTTC
clone_size: once; v_call: TRBV28; j_call: TRBJ2-1; d_call: TRBD2; cdr3_aa: CASSLWEPGLADNEQFF; cdr3_nt: TGTGCCAGCAGTTTGTGGGAACCGGGACTAGCGGACAATGAGCAGTTCTTC
clone_size: NA; v_call: TRBV6-1; j_call: TRBJ1-5; d_call: NA; cdr3_aa: CVSRLRAVNQPQHF; cdr3_nt: TGTGTCAGCAGGCTCCGGGCCGTGAATCAGCCCCAGCATTTT
clone_size: many; v_call: TRBV12-3/TRBV12-4; j_call: TRBJ2-3; d_call: NA; cdr3_aa: CASSLRGDTQYF; cdr3_nt: TGTGCCAGCAGTTTACGGGGAGATACGCAGTATTTT
clone_size: few; v_call: TRBV6-2/TRBV6-3; j_call: TRBJ2-1; d_call: TRBD2; cdr3_aa: CASSPGTSGFYNEQFF; cdr3_nt: TGTGCCAGCAGCCCAGGGACTAGCGGTTTCTACAATGAGCAGTTCTTC
clone_size: once; v_call: TRBV11-1; j_call: TRBJ2-1; d_call: NA; cdr3_aa: CASSLALRVADSSYNEQFF; cdr3_nt: TGTGCCAGTAGCTTAGCCCTAAGGGTAGCCGATTCCTCCTACAATGAGCAGTTCTTC